The next 16 T cell receptor beta chains were all read from a single sample in a study of patients and donors after allogeneic stem cell transplantation (dated by TCRdb to between 2020 and 2021). The library was obtained by RT-PCR. Sequencing was performed on a NextSeq 550. Starting from the raw public reads, TCRdb applied fastp trimming at Q25, assembled clones with MiXCR and retained in-frame beta chains. Entries are consolidated by CDR3 protein sequence, retaining the most common genes and DNA. The sample table shows 150,000 to 250,000 distinct CDR3 sequences, and around two fifths are seen once. The ten largest make up around 35% of the sample. The sample comprised blood, either unsorted or a sorted T cell fraction (not recorded which). Receptors originate from a human donor who was either an allogeneic HSCT recipient or a stem cell or donor lymphocyte infusion donor (not recorded which). It is not recorded whose cells these are; they may come from a transplant donor.

A few counts support this clonotype. The chain employs TRBV12-3 or TRBV12-4 and TRBJ2-1; D not certain. The CDR3 has 14 amino acids. The V gene lost 2 bases and the J gene lost 7 bases, with 12 bases spanning the gap. The CDR3 region has the DNA TGTGCCAGCAGTTTAAGAGGTCCTACTAATGAGCAGTTCTTC. It translates to CASSLRGPTNEQFF.

The V and J genes are TRBV6-2 or TRBV6-3 and TRBJ1-5, with D hard to call. V was shortened by 6 bases and J by 0 bases, with 12 bases between the two germline ends. CDR3 length: 15 residues. The germline V gene has CDR1 MNHEY and CDR2 SVGEGT. CDR3 sequence (DNA): TGTGCCAGCAGCATTACCGGGAATAGCAATCAGCCCCAGCATTTT. Its translation: CASSITGNSNQPQHF.

This clonotype was detected a few times. This CDR3 is CASTLGGGRAEAFF. CDR3 in DNA: TGTGCCAGCACCCTAGGCGGGGGAAGGGCTGAAGCTTTCTTT. The chain couples TRBV12-3 or TRBV12-4 to TRBJ1-1, with a weak D call TRBD1 (5 bases). There are 14 residues in the CDR3. The V end was cut by 7 bases, the J end by 6 bases, with 18 bases between.

The chain carries TRBV3-1 and TRBJ2-3, with unresolved D. V lost 5 bases, J lost 4 bases, and 16 bases lay in between. CDR3 length: 15 amino acids. CDR1 and CDR2 from the germline V gene are LGHDT and YNNKEL (reference sequence). CDR3 amino acids: CASSDAGRWADTQYF. The CDR3 region has the DNA TGTGCCAGCAGCGACGCAGGTCGTTGGGCAGATACGCAGTATTTT.

The chain recombines TRBV7-2 with TRBJ2-5; 9 nucleotides align to TRBD1. Looked up from germline, CDR1 is SGHTA and CDR2 is FQGNSA. V was clipped by 1 base and J by 4 bases; unmatched bases: 4. This CDR3 contains 15 residues. The CDR3 DNA is TGTGCCAGCAGCTTAGGAGGACAGGGGCGAGAGACCCAGTACTTC. It encodes CASSLGGQGRETQYF.

This clonotype was picked up a small number of times. The rearrangement joins TRBV11-2 to TRBJ2-2; the D gene is possibly TRBD1 (6 bases). The CDR3 runs 16 residues. Trimming took 6 bases from V and 2 from J, leaving 16 bases between them. From germline, CDR1 is SGHAT and CDR2 FQNNGV. CDR3 region: CASSPGTSVNTGELFF. DNA of the CDR3: TGTGCCAGCAGTCCCGGGACATCAGTAAACACCGGGGAGCTGTTTTTT.

This clonotype was seen more than once but under ten times. This chain links TRBV27 with TRBJ1-2; D not certain. Trimming stripped 5 bases from V and 8 bases from J, with 15 bases between. Germline CDR1 is MNHEY and CDR2 is SMNVEV (reference sequence). The CDR3 loop spans 13 amino acids. The CDR3 nucleotides read TGTGCCAGCAGTCTCTCCCGAAGTGGGGGCTACACCTTC. As protein: CASSLSRSGGYTF.

This clonotype was counted only a few times. The chain combines TRBV7-9 with TRBJ1-2; D possibly corresponds to TRBD1 (5 bases). Trimming removed 0 bases from V and 0 bases from J, with 14 bases in between. From germline, CDR1 is SEHNR and CDR2 FQNEAQ (reference sequence). CDR3 length: 17 amino acids. The CDR3 reads CASSLAVGEPPNYGYTF. In DNA form, the CDR3 reads TGTGCCAGCAGCTTAGCTGTGGGGGAGCCGCCTAACTATGGCTACACCTTC.

This chain joins TRBV5-6 and TRBJ2-7; tentatively, D is TRBD2 (6 bases). Germline CDR1 reads SGHDT; CDR2 reads YYEEEE. V was shortened by 3 bases and J by 3 bases, with 10 bases between the two germline ends. This CDR3 has 13 amino acids. The CDR3 reads CASSSGLRYEQYF. The DNA of the CDR3 is TGTGCCAGCAGCTCGGGACTTCGCTACGAGCAGTACTTC.

This clonotype was observed a handful of times. The genes are TRBV4-2 and TRBJ2-1, with D possibly TRBD2 on 5 matching bases. V gave up 5 bases and J gave up 5 bases, with 10 bases separating them. There are 13 residues in the CDR3. Germline V CDR1 and CDR2: LGHNA, YNFKEQ. CDR3 sequence: CASSKTTDNEQFF. The CDR3 bases are TGTGCCAGCAGCAAGACTACCGACAATGAGCAGTTCTTC.

This sequence joins TRBV6-2 or TRBV6-3 and TRBJ2-3; TRBD2 matches 10 bases. V shed 6 bases, J shed 7 bases, and the junction held 13 bases outside the gene matches. CDR3 length: 16 residues. Germline lookup yields CDR1 MNHEY and CDR2 SVGEGT. The CDR3 DNA is TGTGCCAGCAGCCGTTCCCTAGCGGGGGTCAAAAATACGCAGTATTTT. Protein product: CASSRSLAGVKNTQYF.

The V and J genes are TRBV14 and TRBJ1-1; D remains unclear. This CDR3 is 13 amino acids long. Per the germline V gene, CDR1 is SGHDN and CDR2 is FVKESK. Trimming took off 0 bases at V and 6 bases at J, with 8 bases between the two ends. The CDR3 DNA sequence: TGTGCCAGCAGCCAAGATCCACCCCCTGAAGCTTTCTTT. Protein sequence: CASSQDPPPEAFF. Supplemented by reference TRBV14 and TRBJ1-1, the full variable domain reads EAGVTQFPSHSVIEKGQTVTLRCDPISGHDNLYWYRRVMGKEIKFLLHFVKESKQDESGMPNNRFLAERTGGTYSTLKVQPAELEDSGVYFCASSQDPPPEAFFGQGTRLTVV.

This clonotype was observed a few times. J is TRBJ1-4 and V is TRBV4-2; 8 nucleotides align to TRBD1. The CDR3 loop spans 16 amino acids. The trim removed 4 bases at V and 5 bases at J, leaving 9 bases unmatched. Germline CDR1 is LGHNA and CDR2 is YNFKEQ. CDR3 sequence (DNA): TGTGCCAGCAGCCCCGGACAGGGAGCGAGGAATGAAAAACTGTTTTTT. Translated, it gives CASSPGQGARNEKLFF.

This clonotype came up a few times. V usage is TRBV15 and J usage is TRBJ1-4; D perhaps matches TRBD1 (5 bases). The length of the CDR3 is 15 residues. Trimming shortened V by 0 bases and J by 4 bases, and 9 bases separated the two germline ends. Germline V gives CDR1 LNHNV, CDR2 YYDKDF (reference sequence). The CDR3 DNA reads as TGTGCCACCAGCAGAGATGGGGGGGTTAATGAAAAACTGTTTTTT. Translating gives CATSRDGGVNEKLFF.

The V and J genes are TRBV6-7 and TRBJ1-2, with D unresolved. TRBV6-7 is treated as an ORF (open reading frame) with a function not yet certain. This CDR3 has 15 amino acids. Deletions cut 7 bases from V and 1 base from J, with 16 bases between. In nucleotides, the CDR3 is TGTGCCAGCATCGGTGGCGGTTCTCATAACTATGGCTACACCTTC. Its protein product is CASIGGGSHNYGYTF.

The V and J genes are TRBV12-3 or TRBV12-4 and TRBJ2-2; possibly TRBD1 for D (5 bases). Deletions cut 4 bases from V and 3 bases from J, with 12 bases between. CDR3 length: 15 amino acids. In DNA, the CDR3 is TGTGCCAGCAGTTCAGGGCTTTCGGACACCGGGGAGCTGTTTTTT. Its protein is CASSSGLSDTGELFF.